A single sample is the source of the 31 T cell receptor beta chains below, sequenced in a study of Ad26.COV2.S vaccination and SARS-CoV-2 variants. Documented treatment: about 20 received Ad26.COV2.S at low or high dose, single or two shots; roughly 5 received placebo; per-sample allocation not given. Specimens were obtained on day 63 following the first vaccine or placebo injection. Sequencing was performed with immunoSEQ multiplex PCR; in TCRdb, only in-frame clones are kept and a portion is missing. The data contain 430,000 or so clones, 75% to 95% of them singletons. The source was peripheral blood, collected in a trial of Ad26.COV2.S vaccine versus placebo. The source is a person between 18 and 59 years old who received the Ad26.COV2.S COVID-19 vaccine or a placebo.

The rearrangement joins TRBV5-5 to TRBJ2-7; 8 nucleotides agree with TRBD1. CDR1 and CDR2 from the germline V gene are SGHKS and YYEKEE (reference sequence). The CDR3 contains 15 residues. With V trimmed by 4 bases and J by 5 bases, 11 bases remained unmatched. The CDR3 coding sequence is TGTGCCAGCAGCACTGGACAGGGAGTATTCAACGAGCAGTACTTC. It yields the protein CASSTGQGVFNEQYF.

The chain couples TRBV3-1 (or the pseudogene TRBV3-2) to TRBJ2-1; 14 nucleotides align to TRBD2. J gave up 4 bases and V 4 bases, and 3 bases lay outside the gene matches. CDR1 is LGHDT and CDR2 is YNNKEL in the germline V gene (reference sequence). The CDR3 runs 16 residues. The CDR3 loop is CASSRTSGRQYNEQFF. In DNA form, the CDR3 reads TGTGCCAGCAGCCGGACTAGCGGGAGGCAGTACAATGAGCAGTTCTTC.

V usage is TRBV28 and J usage is TRBJ1-4; 8 bases agree with TRBD1. This CDR3 has 15 residues. The germline gives CDR1 MDHEN, CDR2 SYDVKM. The junction had 6 bases not matched to a gene; V was cut back by 2 bases and J by 7 bases. The CDR3 DNA is TGTGCCAGCAGTTTAACAGGGGGATTGGGTGAAAAACTGTTTTTT. This gives the protein CASSLTGGLGEKLFF. Using reference TRBV28 and TRBJ1-4 for the parts outside the CDR3, the full variable domain is DVKVTQSSRYLVKRTGEKVFLECVQDMDHENMFWYRQDPGLGLRLIYFSYDVKMKEKGDIPEGYSVSREKKERFSLILESASTNQTSMYLCASSLTGGLGEKLFFGSGTQLSVL.

The V call is TRBV3-1 (or the pseudogene TRBV3-2), the J call TRBJ2-6; 8 nucleotides agree with TRBD1. The CDR3 runs to 18 residues. Germline values: CDR1 LGHDT, CDR2 YNNKEL (reference sequence). The V and J ends lost 3 bases and 1 base, in that order; junction bases with no gene match: 8. The CDR3 reads CASSHLKQGASGANVLTF. The DNA for the CDR3 is TGTGCCAGCAGCCATTTGAAGCAGGGGGCGTCTGGGGCCAACGTCCTGACTTTC.

This sequence joins TRBV7-2 and TRBJ1-1, with 7 bases that match TRBD1. Germline V gives CDR1 SGHTA, CDR2 FQGNSA. V shed 5 bases, J shed 7 bases, and the junction held 7 bases outside the gene matches. CDR3 length: 13 amino acids. The CDR3 spells CASSQTGPGEAFF. In nucleotides, the CDR3 is TGTGCCAGCAGCCAGACAGGGCCGGGTGAAGCTTTCTTT.

The J gene is TRBJ2-1, the V gene TRBV3-1 (or the pseudogene TRBV3-2), with D maybe TRBD1 (5 bases). Germline CDR1 is LGHDT and CDR2 is YNNKEL (reference sequence). The V end was cut by 8 bases, the J end by 0 bases, with 14 bases between. This CDR3 contains 15 residues. The CDR3 sequence is CASRRGASSYNEQFF. The CDR3 DNA reads TGTGCCAGCCGACGTGGGGCGAGCTCCTACAATGAGCAGTTCTTC.

This rearrangement joins TRBV4-1 to TRBJ2-3; D remains ambiguous. The CDR3 has 12 residues. Germline V gives CDR1 MGHRA, CDR2 YSYEKL. The V end was cut by 1 base, the J end by 6 bases, with 5 bases between. The CDR3 region has the DNA TGCGCCAGCAGCCAAGTTTCCGATACGCAGTATTTT. Translation gives CASSQVSDTQYF.

The V call is TRBV4-1, the J call TRBJ2-7, with 7 bases lining up with TRBD1. CDR1 MGHRA and CDR2 YSYEKL come from the germline V gene. V trimming: 0 bases; J trimming: 0 bases; junction bases outside the gene matches: 2. There are 15 residues in the CDR3. The CDR3 nucleotides are TGCGCCAGCAGCCAAGATGCAGGGGGCTCCTACGAGCAGTACTTC. It specifies CASSQDAGGSYEQYF.

The rearrangement uses TRBV28 and TRBJ2-5, with 9 nucleotides matching TRBD1. Germline assignment: CDR1 MDHEN and CDR2 SYDVKM. Trimming removed 10 bases from V and 4 bases from J; junction bases left unmatched: 7. The CDR3 contains 13 residues. The CDR3 reads CATGQGGRETQYF. The CDR3 region has the DNA TGTGCCACGGGACAGGGAGGGAGAGAGACCCAGTACTTC.

V gene TRBV30 combines with J gene TRBJ1-4, with D unresolved. Germline V gives CDR1 GTSNPN, CDR2 SVGIG (reference sequence). The CDR3 runs 14 residues. V lost 1 base and J 4 bases, leaving 10 bases between the germline ends. The CDR3 protein is CAWSGMGVNEKLFF. CDR3 bases: TGTGCCTGGAGTGGCATGGGCGTTAATGAAAAACTGTTTTTT.

The rearrangement links TRBV6-1 to TRBJ2-2; D possibly corresponds to TRBD1 (5 bases). Germline CDR1 MNHNS, CDR2 SASEGT. Trimming stripped 4 bases from V and 6 bases from J, with 18 bases between. The CDR3 runs 16 residues. In DNA, the CDR3 is TGTGCCAGCAGTGCGCTTACAGGACCTGGACCCGGGGAGCTGTTTTTT. Its translation: CASSALTGPGPGELFF.

This clone showed up just a few times. The genes are TRBV2 and TRBJ1-2; 9 nucleotides match TRBD1. V was clipped by 1 base and J by 6 bases; unmatched bases: 3. Germline V gives CDR1 SNHLY, CDR2 FYNNEI. The length of the CDR3 is 14 residues. The CDR3 spells CASSEVQGAHGYTF. DNA of the CDR3: TGTGCCAGCAGTGAAGTACAGGGGGCTCATGGCTACACCTTC.

The gene calls are TRBV6-4 and TRBJ2-3; D is undetermined. The germline V gene encodes CDR1 MRHNA and CDR2 SNTAGT. The CDR3 runs to 14 residues. Trimming left V 0 bases short and J 3 bases short, with 7 bases between. CDR3 amino acids: CASSDSGITDTQYF. CDR3 in DNA: TGTGCCAGCAGTGACTCTGGGATAACAGATACGCAGTATTTT.

This clone showed up just once. The chain joins TRBV2 to TRBJ2-7, with no clear D. Germline values: CDR1 SNHLY, CDR2 FYNNEI. This CDR3 contains 12 residues. Deletions cut 6 bases from V and 7 bases from J, with 13 bases between. CDR3 sequence reads: CASSTTRREQYF. In nucleotides, the CDR3 is TGTGCCAGCAGCACAACAAGAAGGGAGCAGTACTTC.

The chain uses TRBV18 and TRBJ2-7; 13 nucleotides match TRBD2. This CDR3 has 15 amino acids. V shed 4 bases and J 0 bases; nucleotides not matched to a gene: 0. Germline values: CDR1 KGHSH, CDR2 LQKENI. The CDR3 bases are TGTGCCAGCTCACGGACTAGCGGGAGCTCCTACGAGCAGTACTTC. Translated: CASSRTSGSSYEQYF.

The chain combines TRBV7-3 with TRBJ2-6; the match to TRBD1 covers 8 bases. The length of the CDR3 is 19 residues. The germline gives CDR1 SGHTA, CDR2 FQGTGA. The junction had 10 bases not matched to a gene; V was cut back by 2 bases and J by 1 base. In nucleotides, the CDR3 is TGTGCCAGCAGCTTATATCGAACAGGGGGAGGTTCTGGGGCCAACGTCCTGACTTTC. This sequence encodes CASSLYRTGGGSGANVLTF.

The chain links TRBV2 to TRBJ2-4; D is perhaps TRBD2 (6 bases). The V end lost 2 bases, the J end lost 0 bases, and 11 bases lay between the germline ends. The CDR3 loop spans 16 amino acids. Germline values: CDR1 SNHLY, CDR2 FYNNEI. This CDR3 reads CASSERRELAKNIQYF. CDR3 DNA sequence: TGTGCCAGCAGTGAAAGGCGGGAACTAGCCAAAAACATTCAGTACTTC.

The rearrangement joins TRBV12-3 or TRBV12-4 to TRBJ1-1; TRBD1 aligns across 9 bases. V lost 6 bases and J lost 5; bases outside the gene matches: 4. The CDR3 extends over 13 amino acids. The CDR3 protein is CASSGQGPTEAFF. CDR3 coding DNA: TGTGCCAGCAGCGGACAGGGGCCGACTGAAGCTTTCTTT.

The chain couples TRBV27 to TRBJ1-2; possible D gene TRBD1, 5 bases. CDR3 size: 14 residues. Trimming left V 6 bases short and J 6 bases short, with 17 bases between. In germline, CDR1 is MNHEY, CDR2 SMNVEV (reference sequence). CDR3 nucleotides: TGTGCCAGCAGCCCATCGGGACGGCGACATGGCTACACCTTC. Translating gives CASSPSGRRHGYTF.

This clone was seen only once. The V and J genes are TRBV5-4 and TRBJ2-3; tentatively, D is TRBD2 (6 bases). The V gene's germline CDR1 is SGHNT and CDR2 YYREEE (reference sequence). Trimming cost V 0 bases and J 4 bases, with 12 bases left between them. The CDR3 has 15 amino acids. CDR3 nucleotides: TGTGCCAGCAGCTTGGCCCCCCTAGCGCCAGATACGCAGTATTTT. Its protein product is CASSLAPLAPDTQYF.

This clone was counted once. The J gene is TRBJ1-1, the V gene TRBV28, with 7 nucleotides matching TRBD1. V lost 3 bases and J lost 5; bases outside the gene matches: 6. This CDR3 is 14 amino acids long. The V gene's germline CDR1 is MDHEN and CDR2 SYDVKM. CDR3 region: CASSFVDRQTEAFF. For the CDR3, the DNA is TGTGCCAGCAGTTTTGTGGACAGGCAAACTGAAGCTTTCTTT.

V gene TRBV2 combines with J gene TRBJ2-1, with 7 bases fitting TRBD2. Trimming cost V 6 bases and J 7 bases; bases outside gene matches: 6. Per germline, CDR1 SNHLY and CDR2 FYNNEI. The CDR3 sequence is 13 residues long. As DNA, the CDR3 is TGTGCCAGCAGCGGGGACTACGGGAATGAGCAGTTCTTC. Encoded protein: CASSGDYGNEQFF.

J is TRBJ2-1 and V is TRBV4-1; TRBD2 matches 7 bases. This CDR3 spans 17 amino acids. V was pared by 1 base and J by 0 bases, with 6 bases of the junction left unmatched. CDR1 MGHRA and CDR2 YSYEKL come from the germline V gene. The CDR3 region has the DNA TGCGCCAGCAGCCAAGTGGCCGGGGGGAGCTCCTACAATGAGCAGTTCTTC. This translates into CASSQVAGGSSYNEQFF.

J is TRBJ1-1 and V is TRBV6-5; tentative D call: TRBD1 (5 bases). This CDR3 region has 14 residues. V was cut by 7 bases and J by 0 bases, with 12 bases left in between. Per germline, CDR1 MNHEY and CDR2 SVGAGI. CDR3 DNA: TGTGCCAGCACTCCCGGGACGATGAACACTGAAGCTTTCTTT. Protein product: CASTPGTMNTEAFF.

This rearrangement joins TRBV4-3 to TRBJ1-2, with 8 bases that match TRBD1. CDR3 length: 16 residues. With 1 base clipped from V and 10 bases from J, the junction kept 14 bases outside the gene matches. Germline CDR1 LGHNA, CDR2 YSLEER. CDR3 sequence: CASSQGPTGEPTVYTF. CDR3 bases: TGCGCCAGCAGCCAAGGCCCGACAGGGGAACCGACGGTCTACACCTTC.

This chain uses TRBV6-6 with TRBJ2-7, with 8 bases fitting TRBD1. After removal of 2 bases from V and 5 bases from J, the junction contained 8 bases not matched to a gene. Germline V gives CDR1 MNHNY, CDR2 SVGAGI (reference sequence). The CDR3 has 15 residues. In DNA form, the CDR3 reads TGTGCCAGCAGTTACCATCGACAGGGGAATCACGAGCAGTACTTC. Residues: CASSYHRQGNHEQYF.

This chain links TRBV5-6 with TRBJ2-7, with 7 nucleotides matching TRBD1. In germline, CDR1 is SGHDT, CDR2 YYEEEE. This CDR3 contains 14 residues. V dropped 2 bases and J dropped 2; count of bases not matched to a gene: 4. CDR3 nucleotide sequence: TGTGCCAGCAGCTTATGGACAGGACCCTACGAGCAGTACTTC. Amino acids: CASSLWTGPYEQYF.

The chain is built from TRBV7-2 and TRBJ2-7; TRBD1 or TRBD2 may be the D gene (6 bases each). Deletions cut 5 bases from V and 5 bases from J, with 19 bases between. Germline values: CDR1 SGHTA, CDR2 FQGNSA. The CDR3 covers 15 residues. The CDR3 region is CASSGGTTRNDEQYF. In DNA, the CDR3 is TGTGCCAGCAGCGGAGGGACAACGCGAAACGACGAGCAGTACTTC.

This clone was counted a few times. Other nucleotide sequences from this sample produce the same CDR3. This sequence joins TRBV6-2 or TRBV6-3 and TRBJ2-7; D gene unclear. The CDR3 is 13 residues long. The ends were cut back, 0 bases at V and 2 bases at J, with 5 bases in the middle. Germline lookup yields CDR1 MNHEY and CDR2 SVGEGT. The CDR3 region is CASSYSRTYEQYF. The CDR3 region has the DNA TGTGCCAGCAGTTACTCCAGGACCTACGAGCAGTACTTC.

The chain joins TRBV7-8 to TRBJ2-6, with a tentative D call TRBD2 (5 bases). V was clipped by 1 base and J by 4 bases, with 8 bases between them. The CDR3 has 15 amino acids. Germline V gene data show CDR1 as SGHVS and CDR2 as FQNEAQ. The CDR3 nucleotides read TGTGCCAGCAGCTTAGGGGGAGCAGGGGCCAACGTCCTGACTTTC. It is translated as CASSLGGAGANVLTF.

The chain carries TRBV7-9 and TRBJ2-3; D gene uncertain. The CDR3 extends over 16 amino acids. The ends were cut back, 4 bases at V and 0 bases at J, with 14 bases in the middle. Germline lookup yields CDR1 SEHNR and CDR2 FQNEAQ (reference sequence). The CDR3 protein is CASSSSVAYSTDTQYF. CDR3 DNA: TGTGCCAGCAGCTCCTCTGTGGCCTATAGCACAGATACGCAGTATTTT.